The next 30 T cell receptor beta chains were all read from a single sample in a study of T cells in tumors after PD-1 blockade. Only in-frame clones appear in the TCRdb table, and some are missing; sequencing was by immunoSEQ multiplex PCR. The data contain about 13,000 clones, 63% of them singletons. The specimen was tumor tissue, collected before anti-PD-1 treatment. The source of these receptors is a human donor with cutaneous squamous cell carcinoma.

The chain is built from TRBV4-3 and TRBJ1-6; no definite D call. V was trimmed by 0 bases and J by 5 bases, leaving 11 bases between them. CDR3 length equals 16 residues. Germline values: CDR1 LGHNA, CDR2 YSLEER. CDR3 bases: TGCGCCAGCAGCCAAGATTACCGGACCAATAATTCACCCCTCCACTTT. Translating gives CASSQDYRTNNSPLHF.

The rearrangement joins TRBV29-1 to TRBJ2-3; TRBD1 might be the D (5 bases). Per germline, CDR1 SQVTM and CDR2 ANQGSEA. CDR3 length: 14 amino acids. Trimming cost V 2 bases and J 1 base, with 10 bases left between them. DNA for the CDR3: TGCAGCGTTGAACGGGCAGGGCGCACAGATACGCAGTATTTT. As protein: CSVERAGRTDTQYF.

In this sample, this clone turned up a few times. V is TRBV6-5 and J is TRBJ2-5, with 10 bases aligning to TRBD2. Germline lookup yields CDR1 MNHEY and CDR2 SVGAGI. CDR3 length: 16 amino acids. The V gene end was trimmed by 2 bases and the J gene end by 2 bases; junction bases not matched to a gene: 5. CDR3 sequence reads: CASSYGLAGVQETQYF. The CDR3, as DNA: TGTGCCAGCAGTTACGGTCTAGCGGGGGTTCAAGAGACCCAGTACTTC.

This chain joins TRBV5-5 and TRBJ2-7, with D possibly matching TRBD2 (5 bases). The V and J ends lost 3 bases and 6 bases respectively, with 13 bases between them. The CDR3 totals 13 residues. Germline values: CDR1 SGHKS, CDR2 YYEKEE (reference sequence). CDR3 DNA sequence: TGTGCCAGCAGCTCTATCGGAGGATCCGAGCAGTACTTC. This translates into CASSSIGGSEQYF.

This clone occurred once. The chain is built from TRBV7-9 and TRBJ1-2; no firm D call. The V gene's germline CDR1 is SEHNR and CDR2 FQNEAQ (reference sequence). The CDR3 extends over 15 amino acids. With 1 base removed from V and 6 bases from J, the gap between germline ends came to 15 bases. In DNA, the CDR3 is TGTGCCAGCAGCTTAGAAAGACGGGCCCGTAATGGCTACACCTTC. Protein product: CASSLERRARNGYTF.

The chain recombines TRBV5-4 with TRBJ2-1; TRBD2 aligns across 8 bases. The ends lost 1 base at V and 8 bases at J; junction bases unmatched: 11. Germline CDR1 is SGHNT and CDR2 is YYREEE (reference sequence). CDR3 length equals 16 residues. CDR3 region: CASSLTSGGRGDEQFF. CDR3 bases: TGTGCCAGCAGCTTGACCAGCGGGGGCCGAGGGGATGAGCAGTTCTTC.

In its sample, this clone ranks as medium-sized. The V call is TRBV5-1, the J call TRBJ1-3, with 8 nucleotides matching TRBD1. Germline V gene lookup returns CDR1 SGHRS and CDR2 YFSETQ. V shed 4 bases, J shed 2 bases, and the junction held 5 bases outside the gene matches. This CDR3 spans 15 amino acids. In nucleotides, the CDR3 is TGCGCCAGCAGCAAGAGGACAGGGACTGGAAACACCATATATTTT. It specifies CASSKRTGTGNTIYF.

This clone is termed medium-sized (0.01 to 0.1%). The chain combines TRBV21-1 with TRBJ2-7; the table's D call, TRBD1, was not checked against the DNA. TRBV21-1 is annotated as a pseudogene. The CDR3 spans 14 residues. CDR3 loop: CASSKTGKGYEQYF. In DNA form, the CDR3 reads TGTGCCAGCAGCAAAACAGGGAAAGGCTACGAGCAGTACTTC.

The V gene is TRBV11-3, the J gene TRBJ2-3, with TRBD2 as a possible D gene (6 bases). Germline-derived CDR1 and CDR2 are SGHNT and YENEEA. V gave up 5 bases and J gave up 6 bases, with 18 bases separating them. The CDR3 has 15 residues. The CDR3 sequence is CASSARLGPGDTQYF. In DNA form, the CDR3 reads TGTGCCAGCAGCGCCAGACTAGGGCCAGGGGATACGCAGTATTTT.

The rearrangement uses TRBV19 and TRBJ1-5; 8 positions match TRBD1. Germline CDR1 is LNHDA and CDR2 is SQIVND (reference sequence). There are 14 residues in the CDR3. V shed 4 bases and J 6 bases; nucleotides not matched to a gene: 5. The CDR3 region has the DNA TGTGCCAGTAGTACCCGGGACAGGTTTCAGCCCCAGCATTTT. Protein sequence: CASSTRDRFQPQHF.

The CDR3 protein is CASSPANGNQPQHF. The CDR3 nucleotides are TGTGCCAGCTCACCCGCAAACGGAAATCAGCCCCAGCATTTT. This sequence joins TRBV18 and TRBJ1-5; the D is unclear. Germline CDR1 KGHSH, CDR2 LQKENI. The CDR3 has 14 amino acids. Deletions cut 3 bases from V and 4 bases from J, with 10 bases between.

This clone was counted a few times. The CDR3 DNA reads TGTGCCAGCAGCGAGGCACAGACTAGCTTACGGGATACGCAGTATTTT. It codes for CASSEAQTSLRDTQYF. The rearrangement joins TRBV9 to TRBJ2-3; 7 positions agree with TRBD2. This CDR3 region has 16 residues. The junction had 13 bases not matched to a gene; V was cut back by 3 bases and J by 6 bases. Germline V gene data show CDR1 as SGDLS and CDR2 as YYNGEE.

The chain recombines TRBV29-1 with TRBJ2-7; possible D gene TRBD2, 5 bases. Germline CDR1 SQVTM, CDR2 ANQGSEA. Trimming stripped 4 bases from V and 1 base from J, with 11 bases between. The CDR3 covers 13 residues. CDR3 bases: TGCAGCGTTGTTGAGGGTGATTCCTACGAGCAGTACTTC. It codes for CSVVEGDSYEQYF.

This chain uses TRBV6-5 with TRBJ2-5; TRBD2 matches at 12 bases. CDR1 and CDR2 (germline): MNHEY, SVGAGI. The CDR3 is 13 residues long. Trimming removed 11 bases from V and 5 bases from J; junction bases left unmatched: 6. The CDR3, as DNA: TGTGCCGTGACTAGCGGGAGTGGGGAGACCCAGTACTTC. Its protein product is CAVTSGSGETQYF.

The chain is built from TRBV28 and TRBJ2-3, with 8 positions matching TRBD1. With 5 bases clipped from V and 3 bases from J, the junction kept 4 bases outside the gene matches. Germline CDR1 MDHEN, CDR2 SYDVKM. This CDR3 has 14 amino acids. In nucleotides, the CDR3 is TGTGCCAGCAGTATTGGGACAGGAACAGATACGCAGTATTTT. Protein sequence: CASSIGTGTDTQYF.

The rearrangement uses TRBV5-5 and TRBJ2-7, with TRBD2 identical over 11 bases. Trimming at V came to 4 bases and at J to 4 bases, leaving 4 bases not matched to a gene. Germline lookup yields CDR1 SGHKS and CDR2 YYEKEE (reference sequence). This CDR3 has 14 amino acids. The CDR3 DNA reads TGTGCCAGCAGCACCGGGACTAGCGGATACGAGCAGTACTTC. This sequence encodes CASSTGTSGYEQYF.

The chain employs TRBV12-3 or TRBV12-4 and TRBJ1-2; the D gene is possibly TRBD1 (6 bases). V dropped 9 bases and J dropped 4 bases, with 15 bases sitting between them. CDR3 length: 13 amino acids. Written as DNA, the CDR3 is TGTGCCAGTACAGGGTCAATCGCCTATGGCTACACCTTC. It codes for CASTGSIAYGYTF.

This clone was recorded once. J is TRBJ1-3 and V is TRBV18, with 9 positions matching TRBD1. Germline values: CDR1 KGHSH, CDR2 LQKENI. This CDR3 contains 16 residues. V dropped 2 bases and J dropped 2; count of bases not matched to a gene: 4. CDR3 protein: CASSPNRQGAGNTIYF. The CDR3 nucleotides read TGTGCCAGCTCACCAAATCGACAGGGGGCTGGAAACACCATATATTTT.

The V and J genes are TRBV30 and TRBJ1-5, with D possibly being TRBD1 (5 bases). The CDR3 covers 14 residues. CDR1 GTSNPN and CDR2 SVGIG come from the germline V gene (reference sequence). Trimming removed 0 bases at V and 5 bases at J, with 11 bases between. The CDR3 nucleotides are TGTGCCTGGAGTGTGACAGCTGCTTATCAGCCCCAGCATTTT. This codes for CAWSVTAAYQPQHF.

V is TRBV11-2 and J is TRBJ2-6; perhaps D is TRBD1 or TRBD2 (5 bases each). The germline V and J ends were trimmed by 1 base and 4 bases, with 11 bases remaining between them. CDR1 and CDR2 (germline): SGHAT, FQNNGV. The CDR3 runs to 16 residues. This CDR3 reads CASSLVAGTGANVLTF. Here the CDR3 DNA reads TGTGCCAGCAGCTTAGTCGCAGGGACCGGGGCCAACGTCCTGACTTTC.

The V call is TRBV6-2 or TRBV6-3, the J call TRBJ2-7, with 10 bases aligning to TRBD2. Germline trimming cut 6 bases from V and 6 bases from J; bases unmatched to any gene: 11. CDR1 is MNHEY, CDR2 SVGEGT, per germline. The CDR3 sequence is 15 residues long. CDR3 loop: CASSRELAGRGEQYF. CDR3 DNA: TGTGCCAGCAGCCGGGAACTAGCGGGACGTGGCGAGCAGTACTTC.

V usage is TRBV5-1 and J usage is TRBJ2-1, with TRBD2 identical over 15 bases. The J segment lost 6 bases and the V segment lost 6 bases, leaving 4 bases of the junction unmatched. The germline CDR1 and CDR2 sequences are SGHRS and YFSETQ. The CDR3 length is 15 residues. CDR3 amino acids: CASTRTSGRANEQFF. The CDR3 DNA reads TGCGCCAGCACCCGGACTAGCGGGAGGGCCAATGAGCAGTTCTTC.

The chain combines TRBV3-1 (or the pseudogene TRBV3-2) with TRBJ1-2, with 10 bases aligning to TRBD1. CDR1 and CDR2 (germline): LGHDT, YNNKEL (reference sequence). The CDR3 contains 14 residues. Trimming cost V 6 bases and J 7 bases; bases outside gene matches: 8. CDR3 in amino acids: CASSQRQGAGGYTF. CDR3 bases: TGTGCCAGCAGTCAGAGACAGGGGGCCGGTGGCTACACCTTC.

The rearrangement uses TRBV6-5 and TRBJ1-5; a possible D gene is TRBD1 (5 bases). From germline, CDR1 is MNHEY and CDR2 SVGAGI. CDR3 length equals 14 residues. Trimming left V 5 bases short and J 11 bases short, with 19 bases between. In nucleotides, the CDR3 is TGTGCCAGCAGTCCTGGGACCGGGTACGGGGCCCAGCATTTT. This codes for CASSPGTGYGAQHF.

This clone was detected a few times. The rearrangement joins TRBV28 to TRBJ1-2, with D unclear. V lost 3 bases to trimming and J lost 0 bases, with 8 bases between them. Germline CDR1 reads MDHEN; CDR2 reads SYDVKM. This CDR3 has 14 amino acids. CDR3 sequence: CASSFQNANYGYTF. CDR3 nucleotides: TGTGCCAGCAGTTTCCAAAACGCTAACTATGGCTACACCTTC.

The chain combines TRBV11-2 with TRBJ2-3; D remains ambiguous. The ends were cut back, 3 bases at V and 5 bases at J, with 12 bases in the middle. CDR1 and CDR2 (germline): SGHAT, FQNNGV. The CDR3 extends over 14 amino acids. The DNA of the CDR3 is TGTGCCAGCAGCTTTGGGGTAGGATTAGATACGCAGTATTTT. Translation gives CASSFGVGLDTQYF.

This clone is judged medium-sized. The chain joins TRBV2 to TRBJ2-1; no clear D. CDR3 length: 12 amino acids. Looked up from germline, CDR1 is SNHLY and CDR2 is FYNNEI. V was trimmed by 3 bases and J by 6 bases, leaving 6 bases between them. This CDR3 is CASSETPNEQFF. The CDR3 DNA sequence: TGTGCCAGCAGTGAGACACCCAATGAGCAGTTCTTC.

V usage is TRBV5-1 and J usage is TRBJ2-3; D call uncertain. Germline V gene data show CDR1 as SGHRS and CDR2 as YFSETQ. CDR3 size: 13 residues. The V and J ends lost 2 bases and 6 bases respectively, with 10 bases between them. The DNA of the CDR3 is TGCGCCAGCAGCTTACAACGTGGGGATACGCAGTATTTT. Its translation is CASSLQRGDTQYF. Together with reference TRBV5-1 and TRBJ2-3, the CDR3 gives the full variable domain: KAGVTQTPRYLIKTRGQQVTLSCSPISGHRSVSWYQQTPGQGLQFLFEYFSETQRNKGNFPGRFSGRQFSNSRSEMNVSTLELGDSALYLCASSLQRGDTQYFGPGTRLTVL.

J is TRBJ1-5 and V is TRBV18; no reliable D call. The CDR3 has 14 amino acids. V dropped 3 bases and J dropped 2 bases, with 8 bases sitting between them. Germline-derived CDR1 and CDR2 are KGHSH and LQKENI. CDR3 sequence reads: CASSPPGGNQPQHF. The CDR3, as DNA: TGTGCCAGCTCACCTCCAGGTGGCAATCAGCCCCAGCATTTT.

In this sample, this clone turned up a few times. The chain uses TRBV7-9 and TRBJ1-1; D call uncertain. The CDR3 runs 13 residues. Germline assignment: CDR1 SEHNR and CDR2 FQNEAQ (reference sequence). V shed 1 base and J shed 13 bases, with 16 bases lying between them. CDR3 bases: TGTGCCAGCAGCTTAGTGTGGGCAAAGGGCCTTTTCTTT. As protein: CASSLVWAKGLFF.